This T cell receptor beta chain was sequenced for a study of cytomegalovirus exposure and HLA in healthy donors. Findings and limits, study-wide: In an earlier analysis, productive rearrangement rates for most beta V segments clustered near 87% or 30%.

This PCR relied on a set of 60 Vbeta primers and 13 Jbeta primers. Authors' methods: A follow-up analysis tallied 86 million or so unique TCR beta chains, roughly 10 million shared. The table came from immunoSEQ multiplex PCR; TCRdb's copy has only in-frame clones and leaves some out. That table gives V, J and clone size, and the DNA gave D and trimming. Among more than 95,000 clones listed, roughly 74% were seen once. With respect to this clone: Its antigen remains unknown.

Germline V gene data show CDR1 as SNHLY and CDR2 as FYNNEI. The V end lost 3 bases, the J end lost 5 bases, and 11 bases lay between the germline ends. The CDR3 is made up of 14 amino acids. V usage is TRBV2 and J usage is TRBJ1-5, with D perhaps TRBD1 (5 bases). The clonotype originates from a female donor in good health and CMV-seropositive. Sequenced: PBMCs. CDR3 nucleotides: TGTGCCAGCAGTGATAGGCAGGGCCATCAGCCCCAGCATTTT. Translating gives CASSDRQGHQPQHF.